Here is one T cell receptor beta chain with its context. The data derive from a study of blood T cell repertoires in COVID-19. The overall study: COVID-19 samples from acute and convalescent phases originated in the United States, Italy and Spain.

Original methodology: Amplified reference gene primers provided the basis for estimating nucleated cell counts. Clones were sequenced by immunoSEQ multiplex PCR, and TCRdb holds only the in-frame ones, with some missing. V and J calls plus clone size are reproduced from that table; the DNA served to infer D and trimming. This sample carries about 76,000 clones, approximately 78% of them seen once, and the ten largest clones take 27%. The CDR3 sequence is 14 residues long. Trimming at V came to 1 base and at J to 5 bases, leaving 4 bases not matched to a gene. From germline, CDR1 is SGHKS and CDR2 YYEKEE (reference sequence).

This sequence was found in a human donor in a cohort sampled during active COVID-19. The chain links TRBV5-5 to TRBJ2-5, with 8 bases that match TRBD1. Sequencing used peripheral blood. CDR3 nucleotides: TGTGCCAGCAGCTTGAGGACAGGGTACGAGACCCAGTACTTC. Its translation is CASSLRTGYETQYF.